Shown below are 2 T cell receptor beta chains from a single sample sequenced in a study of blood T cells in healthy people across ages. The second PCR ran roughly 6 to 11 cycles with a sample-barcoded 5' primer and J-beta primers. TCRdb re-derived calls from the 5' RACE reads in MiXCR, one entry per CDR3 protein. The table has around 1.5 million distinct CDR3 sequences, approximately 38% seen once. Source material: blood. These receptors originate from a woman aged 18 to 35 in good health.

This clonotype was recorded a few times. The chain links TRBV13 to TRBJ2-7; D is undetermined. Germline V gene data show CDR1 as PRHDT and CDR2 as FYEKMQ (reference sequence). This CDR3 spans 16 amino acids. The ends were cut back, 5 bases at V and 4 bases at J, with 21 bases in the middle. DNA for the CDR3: TGTGCCAGCAGCAAGGCCGCCGGCCAGGTGGGGTACGAGCAGTACTTC. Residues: CASSKAAGQVGYEQYF.

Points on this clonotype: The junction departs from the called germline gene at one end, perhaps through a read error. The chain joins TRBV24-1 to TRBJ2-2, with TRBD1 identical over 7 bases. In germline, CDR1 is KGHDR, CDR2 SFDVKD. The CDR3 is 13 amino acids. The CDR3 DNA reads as TGTGCCACCAGGGGACAGAACGCCGGGGAGCTGTTTTTT. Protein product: CATRGQNAGELFF.